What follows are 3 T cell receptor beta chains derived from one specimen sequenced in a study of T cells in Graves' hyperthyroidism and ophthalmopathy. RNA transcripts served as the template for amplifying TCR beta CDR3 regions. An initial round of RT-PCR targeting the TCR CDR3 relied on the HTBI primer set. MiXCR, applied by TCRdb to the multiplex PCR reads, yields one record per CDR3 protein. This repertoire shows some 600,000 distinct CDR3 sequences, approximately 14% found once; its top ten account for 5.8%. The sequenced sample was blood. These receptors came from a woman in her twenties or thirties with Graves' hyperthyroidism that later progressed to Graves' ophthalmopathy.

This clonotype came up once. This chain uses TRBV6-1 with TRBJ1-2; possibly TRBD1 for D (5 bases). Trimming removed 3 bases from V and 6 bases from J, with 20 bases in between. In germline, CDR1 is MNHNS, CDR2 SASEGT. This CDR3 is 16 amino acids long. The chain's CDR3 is CASSEFSSAGVHGYTF. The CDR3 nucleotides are TGTGCCAGCAGTGAGTTTTCTTCGGCGGGGGTGCATGGCTACACCTTC.

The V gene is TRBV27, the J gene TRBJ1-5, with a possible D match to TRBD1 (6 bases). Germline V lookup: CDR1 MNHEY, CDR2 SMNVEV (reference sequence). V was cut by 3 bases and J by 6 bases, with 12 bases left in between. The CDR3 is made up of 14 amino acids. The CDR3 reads CASSFNREGQPQHF. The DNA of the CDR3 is TGTGCCAGCAGTTTCAACAGGGAGGGTCAGCCCCAGCATTTT.

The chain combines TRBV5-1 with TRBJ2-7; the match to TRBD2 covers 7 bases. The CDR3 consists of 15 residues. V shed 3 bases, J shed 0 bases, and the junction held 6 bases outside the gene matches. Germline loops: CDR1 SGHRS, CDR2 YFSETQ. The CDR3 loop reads CASSSSGGSSYEQYF. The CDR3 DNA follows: TGCGCCAGCAGCTCTAGCGGAGGGAGCTCCTACGAGCAGTACTTC.